Following are 2 T cell receptor beta chains from one sample sequenced in a study of glioma-infiltrating T cells. Amplification of TCR alpha and beta CDR3 regions from RNA used iRepertoire nested multiplex PCR. MiXCR was run by TCRdb on the multiplex PCR reads, yielding one entry per CDR3 protein. The sample lists about 380,000 distinct CDR3 sequences, around 45% occurring once. The sequenced material came from glioma tissue, nonneoplastic brain tissue, or PBMCs (not recorded which). Every receptor here comes from a human donor with low-grade glioma or glioblastoma, undergoing nonglioma brain surgery, or in good health (not recorded which).

Of note for this clonotype: The junction differs from germline at one of its ends, possibly a read error. This chain links TRBV7-9 with TRBJ2-5; D is ambiguous. The CDR3 length is 14 residues. CDR1 is SEHNR, CDR2 FQNEAQ, per germline (reference sequence). CDR3 in amino acids: CVSSLGGIQETQYF. The CDR3 DNA sequence: TGTGTCAGCAGCTTAGGTGGAATTCAAGAGACCCAGTACTTC.

Comments on this clonotype: A read error may produce the germline difference seen at one junction end. This chain uses TRBV6-5 with TRBJ2-2; D is unresolved. Germline V gene sequence: CDR1 MNHEY, CDR2 SVGAGI. The CDR3 totals 12 residues. This chain's CDR3 is CASRANTWELFF. CDR3 in DNA: TGTGCCAGCAGAGCGAACACCTGGGAGCTGTTTTTT.